What follows are 5 T cell receptor beta chains derived from one specimen sequenced in a study of blood T cell repertoires in COVID-19. Sequencing used immunoSEQ multiplex PCR; TCRdb keeps in-frame clones, though not all of them. The table shows roughly 200,000 clones, with about 88% occurring only once. The sample was peripheral blood. The receptors stem from a man aged 40-55 years with active or convalescent COVID-19.

The gene calls are TRBV10-3 and TRBJ1-2; 10 positions agree with TRBD1. CDR1 ENHRY and CDR2 SYGVKD come from the germline V gene. CDR3 length: 16 residues. V lost 0 bases to trimming and J lost 7 bases; unmatched junction nucleotides: 8. CDR3 loop: CAISESTRDRGSGYTF. The CDR3 nucleotides are TGTGCCATCAGTGAGTCGACCCGGGACAGGGGCTCTGGCTACACCTTC.

This clone has more than one count but fewer than ten. V usage is TRBV2 and J usage is TRBJ2-7, with TRBD2 as a possible D gene (5 bases). This CDR3 is 15 amino acids long. The germline V and J ends were trimmed by 1 base and 2 bases, with 12 bases remaining between them. From germline, CDR1 is SNHLY and CDR2 FYNNEI. DNA for the CDR3: TGTGCCAGCAGTGAAGAGGACTTCGCGACCTACGAGCAGTACTTC. This sequence encodes CASSEEDFATYEQYF.

V and J are TRBV11-3 and TRBJ2-5, with a possible D match to TRBD2 (5 bases). The germline V gene has CDR1 SGHNT and CDR2 YENEEA. This CDR3 has 15 residues. The germline V and J ends were trimmed by 4 bases and 2 bases, with 14 bases remaining between them. The CDR3 DNA sequence: TGTGCCAGCAGCTCCTACCCGGGGAGACAAGAGACCCAGTACTTC. Its translation: CASSSYPGRQETQYF.

The chain carries TRBV19 and TRBJ2-1, with D unclear. V was trimmed by 8 bases and J by 9 bases, leaving 8 bases between them. The CDR3 loop spans 10 amino acids. Germline assignment: CDR1 LNHDA and CDR2 SQIVND (reference sequence). CDR3 region: CASGSREQFF. DNA of the CDR3: TGTGCCAGTGGCTCCCGTGAGCAGTTCTTC.

The rearrangement uses TRBV7-9 and TRBJ2-3, with 11 bases fitting TRBD2. Germline-derived CDR1 and CDR2 are SEHNR and FQNEAQ (reference sequence). V was pared by 5 bases and J by 1 base, with 5 bases of the junction left unmatched. The CDR3 runs to 16 residues. The CDR3 sequence is CASSPQLAGGTDTQYF. CDR3 bases: TGTGCCAGCAGCCCTCAACTAGCGGGGGGCACAGATACGCAGTATTTT. The full variable domain, rest sourced from reference TRBV7-9 and TRBJ2-3, is DTGVSQNPRHKITKRGQNVTFRCDPISEHNRLYWYRQTLGQGPEFLTYFQNEAQLEKSRLLSDRFSAERPKGSFSTLEIQRTEQGDSAMYLCASSPQLAGGTDTQYFGPGTRLTVL.